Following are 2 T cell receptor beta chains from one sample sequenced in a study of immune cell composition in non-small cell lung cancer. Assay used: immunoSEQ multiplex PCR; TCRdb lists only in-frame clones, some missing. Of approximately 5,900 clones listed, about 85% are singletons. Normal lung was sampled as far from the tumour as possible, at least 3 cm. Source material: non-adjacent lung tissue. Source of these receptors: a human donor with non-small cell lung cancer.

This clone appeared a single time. CDR3 sequence (DNA): TGTGCCAGCAGCTTAGCAAAAGCCGGGAAGGATGGCTACACCTTC. Its translation is CASSLAKAGKDGYTF. The chain carries TRBV7-9 and TRBJ1-2; no clear D gene. The CDR3 has 15 residues. V lost 0 bases and J 6 bases, leaving 14 bases between the germline ends. CDR1 SEHNR and CDR2 FQNEAQ come from the germline V gene (reference sequence).

CDR3 DNA sequence: TGTGCCAGCAGCGCCACTAGCGGGAACACCGGGGAGCTGTTTTTT. It codes for CASSATSGNTGELFF. J is TRBJ2-2 and V is TRBV7-2, with TRBD2 matching over 8 bases. The junction had 3 bases not matched to a gene; V was cut back by 5 bases and J by 1 base. Germline CDR1 and CDR2: SGHTA and FQGNSA. The CDR3 length is 15 residues.